The 2 T cell receptor beta chains in this list originate from one sample, sequenced in a study of radiation and T cells in renal cell carcinoma. Sample time point: blood 4 weeks post-SBRT, at nephrectomy. Documented treatment: 15 Gy SBRT to primary tumor, nephrectomy 4 weeks later. Only in-frame clones appear in the TCRdb table, and some are missing; sequencing was by immunoSEQ multiplex PCR. The table includes 120,000 to 150,000 clones, less than 90% detected once. The sequencing here drew on blood, taken from a patient whose treatment included radiotherapy and nephrectomy. These receptors were collected from a woman aged 45 to 65 with renal cell carcinoma.

This clone was found once. V is TRBV5-6 and J is TRBJ2-7, with 11 bases fitting TRBD1. Germline CDR1 is SGHDT and CDR2 is YYEEEE. Unmatched junction bases numbered 8, after V lost 5 bases and J lost 7 bases. This CDR3 is built from 14 residues. The CDR3 reads CASRRDRGYLEQYF. The CDR3 DNA follows: TGTGCCAGCAGGAGGGACAGGGGGTACTTGGAGCAGTACTTC.

This rearrangement joins TRBV29-1 to TRBJ1-2; D is ambiguous. Germline CDR1 reads SQVTM; CDR2 reads ANQGSEA. With 3 bases removed from V and 8 bases from J, the gap between germline ends came to 7 bases. The length of the CDR3 is 10 residues. CDR3 DNA: TGCAGCGTTGACGCGGTCGGCTACACCTTC. Translation gives CSVDAVGYTF.